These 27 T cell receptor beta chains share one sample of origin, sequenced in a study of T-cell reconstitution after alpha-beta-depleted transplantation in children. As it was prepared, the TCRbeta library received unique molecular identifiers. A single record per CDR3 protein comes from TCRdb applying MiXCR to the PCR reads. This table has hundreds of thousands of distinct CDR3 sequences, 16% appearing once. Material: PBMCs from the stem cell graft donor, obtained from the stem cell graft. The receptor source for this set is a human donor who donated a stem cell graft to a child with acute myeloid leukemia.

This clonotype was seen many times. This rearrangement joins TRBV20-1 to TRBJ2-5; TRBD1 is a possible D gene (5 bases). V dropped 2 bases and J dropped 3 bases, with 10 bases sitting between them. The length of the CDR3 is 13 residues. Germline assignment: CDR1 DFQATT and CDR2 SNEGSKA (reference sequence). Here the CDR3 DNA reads TGCAGTGCTAGACAGGGTCTCGAAGAGACCCAGTACTTC. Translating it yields CSARQGLEETQYF.

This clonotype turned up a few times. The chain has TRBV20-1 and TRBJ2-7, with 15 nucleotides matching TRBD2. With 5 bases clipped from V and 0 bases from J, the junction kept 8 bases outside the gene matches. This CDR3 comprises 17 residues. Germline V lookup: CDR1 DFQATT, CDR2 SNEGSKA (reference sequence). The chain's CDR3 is CSAQLGLAGGSSYEQYV. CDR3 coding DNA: TGCAGTGCTCAACTCGGACTAGCGGGGGGGAGCTCCTACGAGCAGTACGTC.

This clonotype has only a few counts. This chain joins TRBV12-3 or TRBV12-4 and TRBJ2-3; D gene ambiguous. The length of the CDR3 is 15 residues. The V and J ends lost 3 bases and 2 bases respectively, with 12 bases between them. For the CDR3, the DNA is TGTGCCAGCAGTTTTTGGCTAACCGCCACAGATACGCAGTATTTT. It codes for CASSFWLTATDTQYF.

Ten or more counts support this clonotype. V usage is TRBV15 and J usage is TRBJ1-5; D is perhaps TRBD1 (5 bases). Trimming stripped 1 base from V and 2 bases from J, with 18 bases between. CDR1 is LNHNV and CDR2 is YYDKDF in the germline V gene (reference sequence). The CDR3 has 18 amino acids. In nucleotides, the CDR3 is TGTGCCACCAGCAGAGGAGGGGCTGCGGTCTTGGGCAATCAGCCCCAGCATTTT. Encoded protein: CATSRGGAAVLGNQPQHF. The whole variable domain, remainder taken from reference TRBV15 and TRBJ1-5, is DAMVIQNPRYQVTQFGKPVTLSCSQTLNHNVMYWYQQKSSQAPKLLFHYYDKDFNNEADTPDNFQSRRPNTSFCFLDIRSPGLGDTAMYLCATSRGGAAVLGNQPQHFGDGTRLSIL.

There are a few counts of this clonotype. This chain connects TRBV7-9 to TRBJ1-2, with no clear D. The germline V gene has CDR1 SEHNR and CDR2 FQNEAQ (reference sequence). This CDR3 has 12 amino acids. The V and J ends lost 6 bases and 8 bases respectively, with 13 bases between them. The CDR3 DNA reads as TGTGCCAGCAGTCGCCCCAACTCCGGCTACACCTTC. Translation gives CASSRPNSGYTF.

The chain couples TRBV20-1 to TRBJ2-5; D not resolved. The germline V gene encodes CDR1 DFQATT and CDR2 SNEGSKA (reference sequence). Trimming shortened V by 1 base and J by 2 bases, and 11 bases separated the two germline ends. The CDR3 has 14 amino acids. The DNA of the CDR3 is TGCAGTGCTAGAGGGAGCTGGAATCAAGAGACCCAGTACTTC. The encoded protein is CSARGSWNQETQYF.

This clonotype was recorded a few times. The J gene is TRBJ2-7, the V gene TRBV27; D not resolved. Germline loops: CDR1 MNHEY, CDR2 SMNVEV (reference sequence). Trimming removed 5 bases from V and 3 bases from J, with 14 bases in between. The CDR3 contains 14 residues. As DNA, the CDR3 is TGTGCCAGCAGTCCCGGACGGAACCGCTACGAGCAGTACGTC. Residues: CASSPGRNRYEQYV.

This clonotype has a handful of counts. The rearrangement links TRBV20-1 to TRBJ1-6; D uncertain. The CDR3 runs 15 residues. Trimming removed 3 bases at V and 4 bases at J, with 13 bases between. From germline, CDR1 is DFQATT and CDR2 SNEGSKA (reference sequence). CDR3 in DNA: TGCAGTGCTAGGCCGGACGGCAGTTATAATTCACCCCTCCACTTT. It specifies CSARPDGSYNSPLHF.

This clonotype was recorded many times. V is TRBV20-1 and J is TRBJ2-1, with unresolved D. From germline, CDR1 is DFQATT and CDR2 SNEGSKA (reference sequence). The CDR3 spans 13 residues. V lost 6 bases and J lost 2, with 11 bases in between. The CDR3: CSAPRRAYNEQFF. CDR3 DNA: TGCAGTGCCCCCCGCAGAGCCTACAATGAGCAGTTCTTC.

The CDR3 nucleotides read TGCGCCAGCAGCGCATACCGGGACAAAGATGAAAAACTGTTTTTT. Translating gives CASSAYRDKDEKLFF. The V gene is TRBV5-1, the J gene TRBJ1-4; perhaps TRBD1 as D (6 bases). Germline values: CDR1 SGHRS, CDR2 YFSETQ. V lost 4 bases, J lost 6 bases, and 16 bases lay in between. CDR3 size: 15 residues.

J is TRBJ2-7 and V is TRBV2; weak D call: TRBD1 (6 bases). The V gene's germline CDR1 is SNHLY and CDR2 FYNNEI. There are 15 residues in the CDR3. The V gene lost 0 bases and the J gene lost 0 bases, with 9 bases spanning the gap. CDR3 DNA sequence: TGTGCCAGCAGTGAAGCCACAGGGTACTCCTACGAGCAGTACTTC. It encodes CASSEATGYSYEQYF.

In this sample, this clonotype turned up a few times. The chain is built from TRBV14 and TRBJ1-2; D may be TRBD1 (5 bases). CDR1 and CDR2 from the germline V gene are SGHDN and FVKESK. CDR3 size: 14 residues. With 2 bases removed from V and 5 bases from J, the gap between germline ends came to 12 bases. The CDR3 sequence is CASSQSTVSYGYTF. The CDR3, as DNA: TGTGCCAGCAGCCAATCGACAGTGAGTTATGGCTACACCTTC.

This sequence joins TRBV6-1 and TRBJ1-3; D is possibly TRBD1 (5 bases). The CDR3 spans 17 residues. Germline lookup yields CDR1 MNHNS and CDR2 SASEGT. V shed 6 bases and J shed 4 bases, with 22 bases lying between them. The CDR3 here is CASRNPFPQGGGNTIYF. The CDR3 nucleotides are TGTGCCAGCAGGAACCCTTTCCCCCAGGGCGGCGGAAACACCATATATTTT.

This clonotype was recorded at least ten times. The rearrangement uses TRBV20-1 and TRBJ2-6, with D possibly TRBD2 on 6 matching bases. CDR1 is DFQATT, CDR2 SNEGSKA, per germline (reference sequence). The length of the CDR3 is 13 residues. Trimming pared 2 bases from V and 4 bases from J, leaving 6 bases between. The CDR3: CSARREGANVLTF. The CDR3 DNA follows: TGCAGTGCTAGACGGGAGGGGGCCAACGTCCTGACTTTC.

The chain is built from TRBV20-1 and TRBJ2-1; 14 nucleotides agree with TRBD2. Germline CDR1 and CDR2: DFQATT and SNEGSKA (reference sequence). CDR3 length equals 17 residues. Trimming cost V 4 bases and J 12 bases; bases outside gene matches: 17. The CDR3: CSATRLAGGPIQVGQFF. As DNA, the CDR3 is TGCAGTGCTACCCGACTAGCGGGGGGGCCTATACAGGTAGGGCAGTTCTTC.

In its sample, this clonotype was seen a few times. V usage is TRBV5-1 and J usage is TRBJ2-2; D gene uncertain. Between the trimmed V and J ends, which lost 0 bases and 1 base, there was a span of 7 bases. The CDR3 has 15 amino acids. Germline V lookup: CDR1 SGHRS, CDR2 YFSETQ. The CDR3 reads CASSLAEVNTGELFF. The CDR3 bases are TGCGCCAGCAGCTTGGCCGAGGTGAACACCGGGGAGCTGTTTTTT.

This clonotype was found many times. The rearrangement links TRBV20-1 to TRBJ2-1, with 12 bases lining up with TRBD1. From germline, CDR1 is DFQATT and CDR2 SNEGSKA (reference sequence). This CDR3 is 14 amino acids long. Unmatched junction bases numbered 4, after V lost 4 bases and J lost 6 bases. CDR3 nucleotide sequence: TGCAGTGCTATGGGACAGGGGGCTGTCAATGAGCAGTTCTTC. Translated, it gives CSAMGQGAVNEQFF.

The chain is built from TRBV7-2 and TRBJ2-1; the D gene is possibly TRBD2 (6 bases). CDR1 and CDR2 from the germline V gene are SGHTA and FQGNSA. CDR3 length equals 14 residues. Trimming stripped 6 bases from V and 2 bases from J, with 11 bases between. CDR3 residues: CASRRGPTYNEQFF. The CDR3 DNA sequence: TGTGCCAGCAGGCGGGGCCCTACCTACAATGAGCAGTTCTTC.

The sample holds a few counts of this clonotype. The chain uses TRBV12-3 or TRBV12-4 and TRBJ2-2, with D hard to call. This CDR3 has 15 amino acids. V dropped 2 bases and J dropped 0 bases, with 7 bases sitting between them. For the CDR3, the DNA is TGTGCCAGCAGTTTAAGGCAAACGAACACCGGGGAGCTGTTTTTT. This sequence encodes CASSLRQTNTGELFF.

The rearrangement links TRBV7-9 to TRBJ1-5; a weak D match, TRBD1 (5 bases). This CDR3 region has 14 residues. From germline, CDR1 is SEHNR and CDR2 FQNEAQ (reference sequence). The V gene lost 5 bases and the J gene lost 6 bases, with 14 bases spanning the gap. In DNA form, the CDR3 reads TGTGCCAGCAGCACCGGGACGTCTAGTCAGCCCCAGCATTTT. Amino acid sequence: CASSTGTSSQPQHF. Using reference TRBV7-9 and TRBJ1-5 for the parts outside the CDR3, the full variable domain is DTGVSQNPRHKITKRGQNVTFRCDPISEHNRLYWYRQTLGQGPEFLTYFQNEAQLEKSRLLSDRFSAERPKGSFSTLEIQRTEQGDSAMYLCASSTGTSSQPQHFGDGTRLSIL.

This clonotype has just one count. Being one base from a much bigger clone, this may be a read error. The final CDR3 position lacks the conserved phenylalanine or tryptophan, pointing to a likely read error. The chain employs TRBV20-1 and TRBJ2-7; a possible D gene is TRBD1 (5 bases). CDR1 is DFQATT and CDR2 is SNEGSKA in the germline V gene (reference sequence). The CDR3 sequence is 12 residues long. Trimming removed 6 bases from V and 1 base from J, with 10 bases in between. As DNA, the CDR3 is TGCAGTGCCAAGGGGTTATCCTACGAGCAGTACCTC. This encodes CSAKGLSYEQYL.

The CDR3 here is CASSPNKRGTGSYEQYF. The CDR3 coding sequence is TGTGCCAGCTCACCAAACAAGCGCGGGACAGGGTCCTACGAGCAGTACTTC. The genes are TRBV18 and TRBJ2-7; TRBD1 agrees at 9 bases. V was pared by 2 bases and J by 1 base, with 9 bases of the junction left unmatched. Germline V CDR1 and CDR2: KGHSH, LQKENI. This CDR3 comprises 17 residues. Together with reference TRBV18 and TRBJ2-7, the CDR3 gives the full variable domain: NAGVMQNPRHLVRRRGQEARLRCSPMKGHSHVYWYRQLPEEGLKFMVYLQKENIIDESGMPKERFSAEFPKEGPSILRIQQVVRGDSAAYFCASSPNKRGTGSYEQYFGPGTRLTVT.

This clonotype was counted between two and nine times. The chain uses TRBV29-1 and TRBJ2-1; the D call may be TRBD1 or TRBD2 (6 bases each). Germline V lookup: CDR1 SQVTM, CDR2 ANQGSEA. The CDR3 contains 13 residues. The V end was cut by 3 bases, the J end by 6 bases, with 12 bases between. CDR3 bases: TGCAGCGTTGAGGGGGGACACACCAATGAGCAGTTCTTC. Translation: CSVEGGHTNEQFF.

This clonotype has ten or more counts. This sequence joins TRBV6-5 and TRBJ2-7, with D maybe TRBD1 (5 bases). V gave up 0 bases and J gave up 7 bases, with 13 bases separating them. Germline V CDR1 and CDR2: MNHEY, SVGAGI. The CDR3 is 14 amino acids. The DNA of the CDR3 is TGTGCCAGCAGTTACTCGGCAGGGTCGGTGGAGCAGTACGTC. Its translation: CASSYSAGSVEQYV.

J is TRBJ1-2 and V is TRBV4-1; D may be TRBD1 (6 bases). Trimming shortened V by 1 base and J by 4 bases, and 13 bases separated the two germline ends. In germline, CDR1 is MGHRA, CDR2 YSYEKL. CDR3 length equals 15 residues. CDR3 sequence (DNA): TGCGCCAGCAGCCAAGTAGGGGGGGCTGGCTATGGCTACACCTTC. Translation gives CASSQVGGAGYGYTF.

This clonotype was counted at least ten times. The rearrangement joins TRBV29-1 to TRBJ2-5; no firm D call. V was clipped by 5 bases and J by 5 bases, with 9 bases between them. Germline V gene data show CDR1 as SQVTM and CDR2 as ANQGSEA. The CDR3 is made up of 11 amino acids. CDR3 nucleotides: TGCAGCGTTTGGAACGGGGAGACCCAGTACTTC. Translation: CSVWNGETQYF.

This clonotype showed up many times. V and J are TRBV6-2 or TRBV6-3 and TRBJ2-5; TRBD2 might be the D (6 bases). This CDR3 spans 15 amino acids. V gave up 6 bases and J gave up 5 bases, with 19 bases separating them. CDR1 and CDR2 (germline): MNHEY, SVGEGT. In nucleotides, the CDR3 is TGTGCCAGCAGCTACGATGATACGGGGGAGGAGACCCAGTACTTC. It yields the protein CASSYDDTGEETQYF.